This T cell receptor beta chain came from a study of T cells in Graves' hyperthyroidism and ophthalmopathy. Regarding the study as a whole: Ophthalmopathy, as predicted by the model, came a median 6.5 months after the prediction.

TCR beta CDR3 regions were amplified from RNA transcripts. The study used the HTBI primer set for a first-round RT-PCR of the TCR CDR3. From the multiplex PCR reads, TCRdb called clonotypes with MiXCR, one entry per CDR3 protein. The sample holds 300,000 to 400,000 distinct CDR3 sequences; roughly 18% are singletons and the top ten take about half. As to this clonotype: No antigen is known for it.

Fresh peripheral blood, about 10 ml of it, supplied the PBMCs. Germline V gene data show CDR1 as MNHNS and CDR2 as SASEGT. V lost 1 base to trimming and J lost 7 bases; unmatched junction nucleotides: 4. The CDR3 is 15 residues long. This sequence originates from a woman aged 50 to 60 with Graves' hyperthyroidism. The chain joins TRBV6-1 to TRBJ2-1, with 10 bases matching TRBD1. Sequenced: blood. This CDR3 is CASSEVTGGANEQFF. Here the CDR3 DNA reads TGTGCCAGCAGTGAAGTGACAGGGGGCGCGAATGAGCAGTTCTTC.